The 30 T cell receptor beta chains presented below share a single source sample, sequenced in a study of human T cells and chemical hapten exposure (dated by TCRdb to about 2021). The method was RACE. Sequenced using a NextSeq 500. TCRdb cleaned the public reads at Q25 with fastp, built clones with MiXCR and kept in-frame beta chains. For every CDR3 protein sequence, its rows merge into one entry that carries the most common genes and DNA. For this sample there are tens of thousands of distinct CDR3 sequences; around 9.6% appear just once. 2.5% of the sample is in the top ten clones. Explained via the paper, the time point label denotes: patch test 2, 6 weeks after DPC sensitization. According to the study, the label for this sample's treatment or condition signals: therapeutic diphenylcyclopropenone sensitization with weekly scalp DPC. This specimen was whole blood, taken in connection with sensitization to the hapten diphenylcyclopropenone (DPC). The source of these receptors is a woman younger than 45 with alopecia areata. Some clones in this sample may be carry-over from other donors' samples.

In its sample, this clonotype was seen a few times. The CDR3 is CASSWTDEQFF. DNA for the CDR3: TGTGCCAGCAGCTGGACAGATGAGCAGTTCTTC. This sequence joins TRBV7-9 and TRBJ2-1; tentatively, D is TRBD1 (6 bases). This CDR3 region has 11 residues. Germline assignment: CDR1 SEHNR and CDR2 FQNEAQ (reference sequence). Trimming cost V 4 bases and J 8 bases, with 6 bases left between them.

This clonotype was recorded many times. V usage is TRBV6-4 and J usage is TRBJ2-2; perhaps TRBD2 as D (7 bases). CDR1 is MRHNA and CDR2 is SNTAGT in the germline V gene. This CDR3 is 14 amino acids long. V was shortened by 6 bases and J by 6 bases, with 14 bases between the two germline ends. CDR3 sequence reads: CASSPEGGAGELFF. In nucleotides, the CDR3 is TGTGCCAGCAGCCCCGAGGGGGGGGCCGGGGAGCTGTTTTTT.

In its sample, this clonotype was seen a few times. The J gene is TRBJ2-1, the V gene TRBV29-1; D is unresolved. This CDR3 contains 13 residues. The V gene's germline CDR1 is SQVTM and CDR2 ANQGSEA. Trimming cost V 6 bases and J 9 bases, with 18 bases left between them. The CDR3 DNA is TGCAGCGTCACCAGGACGTCCTGGGGTGAGCAGTTCTTC. Translating it yields CSVTRTSWGEQFF.

This clonotype was counted a few times. The rearrangement joins TRBV29-1 to TRBJ2-5, with 8 bases matching TRBD1. The germline gives CDR1 SQVTM, CDR2 ANQGSEA. V trimming: 7 bases; J trimming: 1 base; junction bases outside the gene matches: 2. The CDR3 runs 12 residues. CDR3 DNA sequence: TGCAGCGGGGGACAGGTCCAAGAGACCCAGTACTTC. Translation: CSGGQVQETQYF.

The rearrangement joins TRBV11-2 to TRBJ1-1; 9 bases map to TRBD1. Unmatched junction bases numbered 12, after V lost 5 bases and J lost 5 bases. Germline CDR1 SGHAT, CDR2 FQNNGV. This CDR3 has 16 amino acids. The CDR3: CASSPARQGGSTEAFF. The CDR3 region has the DNA TGTGCCAGCAGCCCCGCTCGACAGGGGGGTAGTACTGAAGCTTTCTTT.

This clonotype was detected many times. The chain is built from TRBV11-1 and TRBJ2-3; 7 bases match TRBD2. The V and J ends lost 5 bases and 6 bases, in that order; junction bases with no gene match: 5. The germline V gene has CDR1 SGHAT and CDR2 FQDESV (reference sequence). The CDR3 consists of 13 residues. CDR3 amino acids: CASSGSGVDTQYF. The CDR3 nucleotides are TGTGCCAGCAGCGGCAGCGGGGTCGATACGCAGTATTTT. Full variable domain (missing parts from reference TRBV11-1 and TRBJ2-3): EAEVAQSPRYKITEKSQAVAFWCDPISGHATLYWYRQILGQGPELLVQFQDESVVDDSQLPKDRFSAERLKGVDSTLKIQPAELGDSAMYLCASSGSGVDTQYFGPGTRLTVL.

This clonotype was detected many times. This chain joins TRBV4-3 and TRBJ1-2, with a weak D call TRBD1 (6 bases). V was cut by 1 base and J by 7 bases, with 10 bases left in between. In germline, CDR1 is LGHNA, CDR2 YSLEER. This CDR3 contains 13 residues. This CDR3 is CASSQAGESGYTF. CDR3 sequence (DNA): TGCGCCAGCAGCCAAGCAGGGGAAAGTGGCTACACCTTC.

This clonotype was observed at least ten times. V is TRBV29-1 and J is TRBJ2-3; TRBD2 matches at 12 bases. The CDR3 totals 15 residues. Germline trimming cut 6 bases from V and 3 bases from J; bases unmatched to any gene: 7. The germline CDR1 and CDR2 sequences are SQVTM and ANQGSEA. CDR3 in amino acids: CSVVRTSGITDTQYF. The CDR3 nucleotides read TGCAGCGTCGTCCGGACTAGCGGGATAACAGATACGCAGTATTTT.

J is TRBJ2-1 and V is TRBV9; D ambiguous. CDR3 length equals 13 residues. V was shortened by 0 bases and J by 5 bases, with 6 bases between the two germline ends. Germline V gene lookup returns CDR1 SGDLS and CDR2 YYNGEE. In DNA, the CDR3 is TGTGCCAGCAGCGTAGAGTCCAACAATGAGCAGTTCTTC. Protein sequence: CASSVESNNEQFF.

This clonotype was counted many times. This chain uses TRBV19 with TRBJ2-1, with TRBD2 identical over 7 bases. Losses at the gene ends were 7 bases for V and 7 bases for J; bases not matched to a gene: 13. The CDR3 totals 15 residues. Germline CDR1 reads LNHDA; CDR2 reads SQIVND (reference sequence). The CDR3 nucleotides are TGTGCCAGTACCCCCGGGGGGTGGATTCGGAATGAGCAGTTCTTC. The encoded protein is CASTPGGWIRNEQFF.

This clonotype was picked up many times. The chain uses TRBV28 and TRBJ2-7; 7 bases fit TRBD1. The CDR3 has 15 amino acids. The ends lost 5 bases at V and 4 bases at J; junction bases unmatched: 11. Germline V gene sequence: CDR1 MDHEN, CDR2 SYDVKM. For the CDR3, the DNA is TGTGCCAGCAGTAGGCGACAGGGTGTTTCATACGAGCAGTACTTC. It specifies CASSRRQGVSYEQYF. Full variable domain (outside the CDR3, taken from reference TRBV28 and TRBJ2-7): DVKVTQSSRYLVKRTGEKVFLECVQDMDHENMFWYRQDPGLGLRLIYFSYDVKMKEKGDIPEGYSVSREKKERFSLILESASTNQTSMYLCASSRRQGVSYEQYFGPGTRLTVT.

This clonotype was counted at least ten times. This chain uses TRBV2 with TRBJ2-1; D may be TRBD2 (6 bases). Germline V CDR1 and CDR2: SNHLY, FYNNEI. The CDR3 sequence is 13 residues long. Trimming removed 1 base at V and 7 bases at J, with 8 bases between. CDR3 amino acids: CASSEEAGNEQFF. The CDR3 region has the DNA TGTGCCAGCAGTGAAGAGGCGGGGAATGAGCAGTTCTTC.

This clonotype was picked up many times. The chain employs TRBV7-2 and TRBJ2-2; tentative D call: TRBD1 (5 bases). CDR3 length: 13 amino acids. V lost 4 bases, J lost 8 bases, and 11 bases lay in between. Germline V lookup: CDR1 SGHTA, CDR2 FQGNSA. In nucleotides, the CDR3 is TGTGCCAGCAGCTACAGGACCGGAGGGGAGCTGTTTTTT. Translating gives CASSYRTGGELFF.

The sample holds many counts of this clonotype. The chain employs TRBV11-1 and TRBJ2-7; 13 positions agree with TRBD2. Germline V gene data show CDR1 as SGHAT and CDR2 as FQDESV (reference sequence). With V trimmed by 5 bases and J by 3 bases, 10 bases remained unmatched. The length of the CDR3 is 17 residues. The CDR3 sequence: CASSPRLAGGSNYEQYF. CDR3 DNA sequence: TGTGCCAGCAGCCCTCGACTAGCGGGAGGCTCCAACTACGAGCAGTACTTC.

Ten or more counts support this clonotype. The chain joins TRBV5-1 to TRBJ1-1, with D possibly TRBD1 on 5 matching bases. Trimming took off 4 bases at V and 1 base at J, with 17 bases between the two ends. This CDR3 has 16 amino acids. Germline V gene data show CDR1 as SGHRS and CDR2 as YFSETQ. CDR3 protein: CASSPRGSGGNTEAFF. The CDR3 DNA sequence: TGCGCCAGCAGCCCACGGGGATCCGGGGGGAACACTGAAGCTTTCTTT.

Only a few counts were recorded for this clonotype. J is TRBJ1-6 and V is TRBV3-1; tentatively, D is TRBD1 (5 bases). The CDR3 consists of 17 residues. V was cut by 4 bases and J by 0 bases, with 13 bases left in between. Germline assignment: CDR1 LGHDT and CDR2 YNNKEL (reference sequence). CDR3 DNA: TGTGCCAGCAGCCGTGGACACCCGCTCTCCTATAATTCACCCCTCCACTTT. It specifies CASSRGHPLSYNSPLHF.

This clonotype occurred a few times. This chain connects TRBV15 to TRBJ2-1, with 7 bases fitting TRBD1. This CDR3 contains 15 residues. Trimming at V came to 6 bases and at J to 5 bases, leaving 10 bases not matched to a gene. Germline V gene sequence: CDR1 LNHNV, CDR2 YYDKDF (reference sequence). CDR3 bases: TGTGCCACCAGTACTGGGACAGTGGGGCACAATGAGCAGTTCTTC. Translating gives CATSTGTVGHNEQFF. Based on the CDR3 plus reference TRBV15 and TRBJ2-1, the full variable domain is DAMVIQNPRYQVTQFGKPVTLSCSQTLNHNVMYWYQQKSSQAPKLLFHYYDKDFNNEADTPDNFQSRRPNTSFCFLDIRSPGLGDTAMYLCATSTGTVGHNEQFFGPGTRLTVL.

The table lists this clonotype with many counts. This sequence joins TRBV6-2 or TRBV6-3 and TRBJ1-1, with a tentative D call TRBD1 (5 bases). The CDR3 has 14 residues. Looked up from germline, CDR1 is MNHEY and CDR2 is SVGEGT. V was shortened by 6 bases and J by 10 bases, with 21 bases between the two germline ends. In nucleotides, the CDR3 is TGTGCCAGCAGCCGCCTTAACCCAGGGATGGGAGCTTTCTTT. It is translated as CASSRLNPGMGAFF.

This clonotype was observed a handful of times. This chain uses TRBV3-2 with TRBJ2-3; the tabulated D call, TRBD2, remains unverified against the DNA. TRBV3-2 is classified as a pseudogene. The CDR3 is 17 residues long. CDR3 in DNA: TGTGCCAGCAGCCAAGATCAATTAGCCCCGGAAGCAGATACGCAGTATTTT. It codes for CASSQDQLAPEADTQYF.

This clonotype was seen repeatedly, ten times or more. CDR3 in amino acids: CASSRGWTNPEAFF. CDR3 in DNA: TGTGCCAGCAGCCGAGGATGGACAAACCCTGAAGCTTTCTTT. The chain couples TRBV6-5 to TRBJ1-1; D may be TRBD1 (5 bases). Trimming stripped 6 bases from V and 6 bases from J, with 17 bases between. CDR3 length equals 14 residues. Per germline, CDR1 MNHEY and CDR2 SVGAGI.

Many counts were recorded for this clonotype. This chain joins TRBV9 and TRBJ2-1, with TRBD2 as a possible D gene (7 bases). The CDR3 covers 18 residues. Deletions cut 0 bases from V and 7 bases from J, with 23 bases between. Germline V gene sequence: CDR1 SGDLS, CDR2 YYNGEE. The CDR3 protein is CASSVEGTGGSRRNEQFF. The CDR3, as DNA: TGTGCCAGCAGCGTAGAAGGTACGGGGGGCAGTAGGAGGAATGAGCAGTTCTTC.

This clonotype has at least ten counts. The V gene is TRBV14, the J gene TRBJ2-5; 8 nucleotides match TRBD2. CDR1 and CDR2 from the germline V gene are SGHDN and FVKESK. V lost 3 bases to trimming and J lost 0 bases; unmatched junction nucleotides: 3. This CDR3 has 15 amino acids. The CDR3 coding sequence is TGTGCCAGCAGCCACTTAGCGGGGAACCAAGAGACCCAGTACTTC. It codes for CASSHLAGNQETQYF.

This clonotype has more than one count but fewer than ten. This sequence joins TRBV27 and TRBJ2-1; 9 positions agree with TRBD2. The V and J ends lost 6 bases and 9 bases, in that order; junction bases with no gene match: 15. Per germline, CDR1 MNHEY and CDR2 SMNVEV (reference sequence). CDR3 size: 16 residues. The CDR3 protein is CASSLGSGSWTGEQFF. CDR3 DNA: TGTGCCAGCAGCTTAGGTAGCGGGAGTTGGACAGGTGAGCAGTTCTTC.

This clonotype was picked up many times. The rearrangement joins TRBV29-1 to TRBJ2-3; 9 positions agree with TRBD2. V shed 6 bases, J shed 2 bases, and the junction held 6 bases outside the gene matches. Germline CDR1 reads SQVTM; CDR2 reads ANQGSEA. The length of the CDR3 is 14 residues. The CDR3 region is CSVSGRSATDTQYF. CDR3 nucleotide sequence: TGCAGCGTGAGCGGGAGGTCAGCCACAGATACGCAGTATTTT.

This clonotype has ten or more counts. V gene TRBV29-1 combines with J gene TRBJ1-4; 10 bases line up with TRBD1. Germline CDR1 is SQVTM and CDR2 is ANQGSEA. The ends lost 7 bases at V and 3 bases at J; junction bases unmatched: 2. The CDR3 is 13 residues long. For the CDR3, the DNA is TGCAGCGCAGGGACAGGGGCTAATGAAAAACTGTTTTTT. Protein: CSAGTGANEKLFF.

This clonotype occurred a few times. The CDR3 DNA reads TGTGCCACCAGTGACCTCCCCGGGACAGGGAGTCAAGATACGCAGTATTTT. Amino acid sequence: CATSDLPGTGSQDTQYF. V and J are TRBV24-1 and TRBJ2-3, with TRBD1 matching 9 bases. This CDR3 has 17 residues. Germline trimming cut 4 bases from V and 5 bases from J; bases unmatched to any gene: 12. Germline V lookup: CDR1 KGHDR, CDR2 SFDVKD.

This clonotype was seen ten or more times. The V and J genes are TRBV20-1 and TRBJ1-1, with D possibly being TRBD1 (6 bases). The CDR3 consists of 13 residues. The germline CDR1 and CDR2 sequences are DFQATT and SNEGSKA (reference sequence). Trimming stripped 6 bases from V and 4 bases from J, with 15 bases between. The CDR3 here is CSAWGPGGTEAFF. CDR3 DNA sequence: TGCAGTGCCTGGGGGCCGGGGGGCACTGAAGCTTTCTTT.

The table lists this clonotype with a count of one. Possible read error: a much larger clone is one base away. The chain uses TRBV6-2 or TRBV6-3 and TRBJ2-1, with TRBD2 matching over 11 bases. This CDR3 comprises 14 residues. CDR1 and CDR2 (germline): MNHEY, SVGEGT. Here the CDR3 DNA reads TGTGTCAGCATAGCGGGGGGGTTGGACAATGAGCAGTTCTTC. Its translation: CVSIAGGLDNEQFF.

This clonotype came up many times. This chain uses TRBV18 with TRBJ1-1; TRBD1 is a possible D gene (5 bases). Germline-derived CDR1 and CDR2 are KGHSH and LQKENI. Trimming removed 1 base from V and 3 bases from J, with 18 bases in between. The CDR3 totals 17 residues. CDR3 sequence: CASSPRAAGSSYTEAFF. The CDR3, as DNA: TGTGCCAGCTCACCACGGGCGGCAGGGTCATCATACACTGAAGCTTTCTTT.

This chain's CDR3 is CASSMMTLEGGNTIYF. In nucleotides, the CDR3 is TGTGCCAGCAGCATGATGACACTTGAGGGAGGGAACACCATATATTTT. The V and J genes are TRBV5-4 and TRBJ1-3; D is undetermined. Per germline, CDR1 SGHNT and CDR2 YYREEE (reference sequence). CDR3 length: 16 residues. With 4 bases removed from V and 7 bases from J, the gap between germline ends came to 21 bases.